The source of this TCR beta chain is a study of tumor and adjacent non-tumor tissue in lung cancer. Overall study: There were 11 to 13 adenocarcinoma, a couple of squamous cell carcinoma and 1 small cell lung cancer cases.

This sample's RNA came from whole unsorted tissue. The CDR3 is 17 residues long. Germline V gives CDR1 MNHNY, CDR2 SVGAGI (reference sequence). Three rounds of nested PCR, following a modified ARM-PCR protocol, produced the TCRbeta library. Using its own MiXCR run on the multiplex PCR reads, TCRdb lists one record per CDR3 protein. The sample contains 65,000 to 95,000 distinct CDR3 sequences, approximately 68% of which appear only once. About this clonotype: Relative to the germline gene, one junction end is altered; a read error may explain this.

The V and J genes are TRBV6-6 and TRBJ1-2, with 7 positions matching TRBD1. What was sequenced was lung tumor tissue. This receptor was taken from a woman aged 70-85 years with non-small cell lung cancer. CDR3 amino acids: CASSPDGWGQTNHGYTF. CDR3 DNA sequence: TGTGCCAGCAGCCCAGATGGTTGGGGACAGACTAACCATGGTTACACCTTC.